This T cell receptor beta chain is drawn from a study of blood T cell repertoires in COVID-19 (dated by TCRdb to 2018 to 2021). At the level of the whole study: The collaborator samples originated in the United States, Italy and Spain and spanned the acute and convalescent phases of COVID-19. The material from the prospective study consisted of cDNA or gDNA derived from T cells, B-cell-depleted T cells, or PBMCs. Deeply sampled blood TCRbeta repertoires from subjects exposed to, actively infected with, or recovered from COVID-19 were included in the dataset. The repertoires were released in a freely available public database intended as a resource for research on the immune response to SARS-CoV-2. Samples were obtained from the ongoing ImmuneRACE study (first 160 participants) and from about 1,300 subjects provided by 6 global collaborators. The sample metadata nearly always contained a de-identified subject ID, COVID-19 status, age in years and sex. HLA class I and class II types, where available, came from metadata supplied by the sample provider rather than from assay-based typing. The investigation overall reported the following: The quantity of clinical and demographic metadata differed by source and by participant and was supplied without curation.

Each collaborating institution followed its own protocols to collect whole blood in K2EDTA tubes. Collaborator samples were shipped for TCRbeta analysis as frozen whole blood, isolated PBMCs, or DNA extracted from either sample type. The CDR3 contains 16 residues, cysteine and phenylalanine counted. Only the CDR3 region is kept as DNA, spanning 48 bases read in frame from base 1. The germline V end is reduced by 0 bases and the J end by 5 bases; junction bases left unmatched: 6. From a lookup of the germline V gene, CDR1 and CDR2 are SGDLS and YYNGEE. The immunoSEQ Assay, a bias-controlled multiplex PCR, was used to amplify TCRbeta CDR3 regions from genomic DNA. The study's processing was this. The number of nucleated cells in each sample was estimated by amplification of reference gene primers within the assay. To quantify the absolute abundance of each unique TCRbeta CDR3 rearrangement, sequence reads were collapsed and filtered. Productive Simpson clonality was computed per sample as the square root of Simpson's diversity index over productive rearrangements. TCRdb's version of the immuneACCESS table is confined to in-frame rearrangements and falls short of the full clone set. An unresolved V gene accounts for under half of the shortfall where checked; the remainder is of unknown origin. The V and J calls and clone size were taken over from that table, and D and trimming were inferred from the DNA. The sample table contains about 330,000 clones; only one count was recorded for 75% to 85% of them. The ten largest clones add up to approximately 7.5% of the sample.

This clone was seen a few times. The antigen it binds to is not known. Per-base quality was not reported, and no clone a single base away is much larger than it. The TCR sequence derives from a human donor in a cohort sampled during active COVID-19. Material: peripheral blood. The V and J genes are TRBV9 and TRBJ2-1; TRBD1 aligns with 9 central bases. The nucleotide sequence is given as TGTGCCAGCAGCGTAGAAATGGGACAGGGAAACAATGAGCAGTTCTTC. Its product reads: CASSVEMGQGNNEQFF.